These 5 T cell receptor beta chains originate from one sample sequenced in a study of response to subunit inactivated influenza vaccine. Via MiXCR, TCRdb re-called the RT-PCR reads, giving one row per CDR3 protein. Here the sample spans more than 450,000 distinct CDR3 sequences, approximately 10% being singletons. A further study also used this sample, focusing on T cells expressing NK-cell markers. That study reports: TCR beta libraries carry UMIs added by 5'RACE template switching.

Sample: PBMCs from blood, taken on the day of vaccination. These receptors all come from a man between 50 and 59 years old who received an inactivated influenza vaccine.

This clonotype was counted only a few times. In nucleotides, the CDR3 is TGCAGTGCTAGAGAGGGACTAGCGCTATACAATGAGCAGTTCTTC. It translates to CSAREGLALYNEQFF. This sequence joins TRBV20-1 and TRBJ2-1; 10 bases line up with TRBD2. The CDR3 covers 15 residues. V was clipped by 0 bases and J by 4 bases; unmatched bases: 3. Germline loops: CDR1 DFQATT, CDR2 SNEGSKA (reference sequence).

This clonotype was seen a handful of times. This chain uses TRBV3-1 with TRBJ2-1; possibly TRBD1 for D (6 bases). CDR3 length: 16 residues. Germline V gives CDR1 LGHDT, CDR2 YNNKEL (reference sequence). V was pared by 3 bases and J by 0 bases, with 12 bases between. DNA of the CDR3: TGTGCCAGCAGCCAGGATACAGGGAGCTCCTACAATGAGCAGTTCTTC. This sequence encodes CASSQDTGSSYNEQFF.

The sample holds a few counts of this clonotype. This rearrangement joins TRBV2 to TRBJ2-1; 12 bases line up with TRBD1. Germline V CDR1 and CDR2: SNHLY, FYNNEI. The CDR3 totals 15 residues. Germline trimming cut 10 bases from V and 8 bases from J; bases unmatched to any gene: 12. In DNA, the CDR3 is TGTGCCACATTACCGGGACAGGGGGCTTATGATGAGCAGTTCTTC. This translates into CATLPGQGAYDEQFF.

This clonotype was counted between two and nine times. J is TRBJ1-5 and V is TRBV27; 7 bases align to TRBD1. The germline gives CDR1 MNHEY, CDR2 SMNVEV (reference sequence). After removal of 3 bases from V and 2 bases from J, the junction contained 7 bases not matched to a gene. This CDR3 comprises 16 residues. The CDR3 region has the DNA TGTGCCAGCAGTTTGGGGGGCAGGGGGGGCAATCAGCCCCAGCATTTT. This translates into CASSLGGRGGNQPQHF.

This clonotype was found a few times. The chain's CDR3 is CASSRAGAVIQETQYF. The DNA of the CDR3 is TGTGCCAGCAGTCGCGCAGGGGCGGTGATACAAGAGACCCAGTACTTC. V usage is TRBV12-3 or TRBV12-4 and J usage is TRBJ2-5, with a tentative D call TRBD1 (6 bases). Trimming removed 5 bases from V and 2 bases from J, with 18 bases in between. This CDR3 is 16 amino acids long.